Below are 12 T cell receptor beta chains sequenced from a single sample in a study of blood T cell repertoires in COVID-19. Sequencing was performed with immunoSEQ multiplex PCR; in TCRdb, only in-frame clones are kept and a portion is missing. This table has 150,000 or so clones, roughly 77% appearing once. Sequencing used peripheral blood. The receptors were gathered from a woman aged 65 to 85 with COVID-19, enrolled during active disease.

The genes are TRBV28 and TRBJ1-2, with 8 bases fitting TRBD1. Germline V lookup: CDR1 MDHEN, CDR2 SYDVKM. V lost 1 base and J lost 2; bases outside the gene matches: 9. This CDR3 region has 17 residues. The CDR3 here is CASSLFTGDRKNYGYTF. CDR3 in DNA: TGTGCCAGCAGTTTATTTACAGGGGACAGGAAAAACTATGGCTACACCTTC.

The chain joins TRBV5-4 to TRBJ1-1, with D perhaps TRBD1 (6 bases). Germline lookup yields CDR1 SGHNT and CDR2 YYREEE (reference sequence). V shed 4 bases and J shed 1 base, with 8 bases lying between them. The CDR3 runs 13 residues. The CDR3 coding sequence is TGTGCCAGCAGCAGGACAGAGAACACTGAAGCTTTCTTT. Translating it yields CASSRTENTEAFF.

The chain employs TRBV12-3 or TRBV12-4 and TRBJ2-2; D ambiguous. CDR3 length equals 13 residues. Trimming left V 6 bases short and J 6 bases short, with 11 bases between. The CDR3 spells CASSPVGAGELFF. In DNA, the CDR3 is TGTGCCAGCAGCCCGGTGGGCGCCGGGGAGCTGTTTTTT.

The CDR3 coding sequence is TGCGCCAGCAGCCAAGGGTTGGGACAGGATCCCAATGAGCAGTTCTTC. This sequence encodes CASSQGLGQDPNEQFF. The chain has TRBV4-1 and TRBJ2-1; TRBD1 matches 8 bases. The CDR3 covers 16 residues. V gave up 1 base and J gave up 6 bases; unmatched junction bases: 8. Germline loops: CDR1 MGHRA, CDR2 YSYEKL.

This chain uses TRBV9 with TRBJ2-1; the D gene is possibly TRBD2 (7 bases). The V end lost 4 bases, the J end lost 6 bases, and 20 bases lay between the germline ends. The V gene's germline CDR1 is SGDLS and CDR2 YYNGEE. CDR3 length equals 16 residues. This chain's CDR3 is CASSPSRRGPLNEQFF. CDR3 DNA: TGTGCCAGCAGCCCCTCGAGGCGGGGGCCTCTCAATGAGCAGTTCTTC.

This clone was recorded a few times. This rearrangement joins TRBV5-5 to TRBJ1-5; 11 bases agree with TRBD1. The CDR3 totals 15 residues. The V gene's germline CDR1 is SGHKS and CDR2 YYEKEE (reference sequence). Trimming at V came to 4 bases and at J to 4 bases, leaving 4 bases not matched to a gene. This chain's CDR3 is CASSQDRGLNQPQHF. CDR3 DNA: TGTGCCAGCAGCCAGGACAGGGGGCTTAATCAGCCCCAGCATTTT. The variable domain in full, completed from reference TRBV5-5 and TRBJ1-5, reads DAGVTQSPTHLIKTRGQQVTLRCSPISGHKSVSWYQQVLGQGPQFIFQYYEKEERGRGNFPDRFSARQFPNYSSELNVNALLLGDSALYLCASSQDRGLNQPQHFGDGTRLSIL.

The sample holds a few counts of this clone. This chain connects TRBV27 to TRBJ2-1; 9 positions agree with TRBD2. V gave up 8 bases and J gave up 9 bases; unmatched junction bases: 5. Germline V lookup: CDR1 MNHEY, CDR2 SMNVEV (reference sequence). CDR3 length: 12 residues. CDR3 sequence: CASWRGGLEQFF. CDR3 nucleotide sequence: TGTGCCAGCTGGCGGGGGGGCCTTGAGCAGTTCTTC.

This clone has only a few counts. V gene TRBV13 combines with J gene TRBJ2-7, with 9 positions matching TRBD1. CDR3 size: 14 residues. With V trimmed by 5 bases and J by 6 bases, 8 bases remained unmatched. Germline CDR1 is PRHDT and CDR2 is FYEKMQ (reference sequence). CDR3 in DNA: TGTGCCAGCAGCCCCGGGACAGGGATAGGCGAGCAGTACTTC. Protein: CASSPGTGIGEQYF.

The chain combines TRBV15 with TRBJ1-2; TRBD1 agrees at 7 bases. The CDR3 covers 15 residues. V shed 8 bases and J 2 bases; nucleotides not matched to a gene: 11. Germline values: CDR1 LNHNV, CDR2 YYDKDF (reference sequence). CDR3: CATVRDPGQNYGYTF. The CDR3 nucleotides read TGTGCCACCGTGCGAGACCCGGGACAGAACTATGGCTACACCTTC. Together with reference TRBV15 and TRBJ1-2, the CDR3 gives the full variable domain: DAMVIQNPRYQVTQFGKPVTLSCSQTLNHNVMYWYQQKSSQAPKLLFHYYDKDFNNEADTPDNFQSRRPNTSFCFLDIRSPGLGDTAMYLCATVRDPGQNYGYTFGSGTRLTVV.

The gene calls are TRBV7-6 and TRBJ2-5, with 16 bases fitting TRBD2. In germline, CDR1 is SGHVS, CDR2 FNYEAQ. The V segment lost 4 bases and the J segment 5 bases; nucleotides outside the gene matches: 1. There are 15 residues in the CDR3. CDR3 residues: CASSSGLAGGETQYF. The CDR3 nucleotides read TGTGCCAGCAGCTCGGGACTAGCGGGGGGGGAGACCCAGTACTTC. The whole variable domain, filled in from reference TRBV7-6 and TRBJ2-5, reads GAGVSQSPRYKVTKRGQDVALRCDPISGHVSLYWYRQALGQGPEFLTYFNYEAQQDKSGLPNDRFSAERPEGSISTLTIQRTEQRDSAMYRCASSSGLAGGETQYFGPGTRLLVL.

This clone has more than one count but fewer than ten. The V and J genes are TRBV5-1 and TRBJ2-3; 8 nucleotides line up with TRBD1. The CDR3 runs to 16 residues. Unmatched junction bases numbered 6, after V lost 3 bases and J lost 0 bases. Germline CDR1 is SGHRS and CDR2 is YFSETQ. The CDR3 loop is CASSYGQGRSTDTQYF. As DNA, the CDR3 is TGCGCCAGCAGCTACGGACAGGGTCGGAGCACAGATACGCAGTATTTT.

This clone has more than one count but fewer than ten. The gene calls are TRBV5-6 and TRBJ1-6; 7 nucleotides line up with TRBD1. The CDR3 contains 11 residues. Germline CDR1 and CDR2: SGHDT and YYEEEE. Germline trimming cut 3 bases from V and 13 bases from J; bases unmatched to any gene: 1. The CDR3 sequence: CASSSGGPLHF. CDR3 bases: TGTGCCAGCAGCTCAGGGGGGCCCCTCCACTTT.